The clone carrying this T cell receptor (beta chain) was found a few times. This sample was taken from a study of cytomegalovirus exposure and HLA in healthy donors. Both 60 Vbeta primers and 13 Jbeta primers went into the PCR. Some clones are missing from TCRdb's copy, which holds only in-frame ones; the method was immunoSEQ multiplex PCR. There are roughly 240,000 clones in the sample; about 81% occur only once, and over 5% lies in the top ten. The donors (healthy individuals) were bone marrow donors. The CDR3 sequence is 18 residues long. Trimming pared 3 bases from V and 0 bases from J, leaving 15 bases between. CDR1 and CDR2 (germline): KGHSH, LQKENI.

The sample consisted of PBMCs. The TCR comes from a middle-aged woman in good health and CMV-seropositive. The chain employs TRBV18 and TRBJ2-6, with a tentative D call TRBD1 (6 bases). CDR3 nucleotides: TGTGCCAGCTCACCTGTCACAGGGTGGGGCTCTGGGGCCAACGTCCTGACTTTC. Protein: CASSPVTGWGSGANVLTF.